Presented here are 32 T cell receptor beta chains from one specimen sequenced in a study of T cells in Graves' hyperthyroidism and ophthalmopathy. Amplified regions were TCR beta CDR3 sequences from RNA transcripts. When the TCR CDR3 underwent first-round RT-PCR, the HTBI primer set was used. TCRdb re-analysed the multiplex PCR reads in MiXCR, keeping a single row per CDR3 protein. This table has around 380,000 distinct CDR3 sequences, approximately 12% appearing once. What was sequenced was blood. The receptor source for this set is a man younger than 40 with Graves' hyperthyroidism that later progressed to Graves' ophthalmopathy.

This clonotype was detected ten times or more. The V gene is TRBV6-5, the J gene TRBJ2-2; 13 bases are a match to TRBD2. The CDR3 is 16 amino acids. V lost 5 bases and J lost 4; bases outside the gene matches: 4. Germline V lookup: CDR1 MNHEY, CDR2 SVGAGI. This chain's CDR3 is CASSGLAGVVTGELFF. CDR3 DNA: TGTGCCAGCAGTGGACTAGCGGGGGTCGTCACCGGGGAGCTGTTTTTT.

The table lists this clonotype with a few counts. This chain connects TRBV3-1 to TRBJ1-5; D is perhaps TRBD1 (6 bases). Trimming left V 1 base short and J 6 bases short, with 13 bases between. This CDR3 spans 15 amino acids. From germline, CDR1 is LGHDT and CDR2 YNNKEL (reference sequence). The CDR3 region is CASSQGLRGSQPQHF. The CDR3 DNA is TGTGCCAGCAGCCAAGGGCTCAGGGGCTCTCAGCCCCAGCATTTT.

A few counts support this clonotype. This may come from a read error, since a much larger clone is one base off. The rearrangement joins TRBV30 to TRBJ1-1, with 7 bases identical to TRBD1. The ends lost 4 bases at V and 6 bases at J; junction bases unmatched: 11. Germline V gene sequence: CDR1 GTSNPN, CDR2 SVGIG (reference sequence). The CDR3 is 14 amino acids. The CDR3 here is CAWTQGVVLPEAFF. Written as DNA, the CDR3 is TGTGCCTGGACGCAGGGGGTGGTTTTACCTGAAGCTTTCTTT. Full variable domain (remainder filled in from reference TRBV30 and TRBJ1-1): SQTIHQWPATLVQPVGSPLSLECTVEGTSNPNLYWYRQAAGRGLQLLFYSVGIGQISSEVPQNLSASRPQDRQFILSSKKLLLSDSGFYLCAWTQGVVLPEAFFGQGTRLTVV.

This clonotype was counted ten times or more. The rearrangement uses TRBV6-1 and TRBJ1-1; 9 bases match TRBD1. CDR1 is MNHNS, CDR2 SASEGT, per germline. Trimming cost V 4 bases and J 4 bases; bases outside gene matches: 7. This CDR3 has 15 amino acids. The CDR3 spells CASSAETGGSTEAFF. In DNA form, the CDR3 reads TGTGCCAGCAGTGCCGAGACAGGGGGGAGCACTGAAGCTTTCTTT.

This clonotype appeared a few times. The chain recombines TRBV7-9 with TRBJ1-5; D possibly corresponds to TRBD1 (5 bases). Per the germline V gene, CDR1 is SEHNR and CDR2 is FQNEAQ (reference sequence). CDR3 length: 16 residues. The V end was cut by 0 bases, the J end by 2 bases, with 11 bases between. The CDR3 protein is CASSLAYGGGNQPQHF. The DNA for the CDR3 is TGTGCCAGCAGCTTAGCGTACGGGGGGGGCAATCAGCCCCAGCATTTT.

The genes are TRBV7-8 and TRBJ2-5; the match to TRBD2 covers 16 bases. Germline V gene sequence: CDR1 SGHVS, CDR2 FQNEAQ. The CDR3 loop spans 18 amino acids. J lost 3 bases, V lost 4 bases, and 8 bases had no gene match. The CDR3 is CASSWGGLAGGLKETQYF. The CDR3 DNA sequence: TGTGCCAGCAGCTGGGGGGGACTAGCGGGGGGGCTGAAAGAGACCCAGTACTTC.

This clonotype was picked up many times. The chain has TRBV5-1 and TRBJ2-7, with D possibly TRBD2 on 6 matching bases. Germline V gene lookup returns CDR1 SGHRS and CDR2 YFSETQ. V was pared by 0 bases and J by 3 bases, with 10 bases between. The CDR3 consists of 14 residues. DNA of the CDR3: TGCGCCAGCAGCTTGGTTCGGGGGAGCTACGAGCAGTACTTC. Its translation is CASSLVRGSYEQYF.

The sample holds many counts of this clonotype. The V and J genes are TRBV2 and TRBJ2-1, with 8 bases identical to TRBD1. Germline CDR1 and CDR2: SNHLY and FYNNEI. The CDR3 is 13 residues long. The J segment lost 8 bases and the V segment lost 8 bases, leaving 8 bases of the junction unmatched. The CDR3, as DNA: TGTGCCAGCGGATGGACAGGGAGCGATGAGCAGTTCTTC. Translated: CASGWTGSDEQFF.

This chain joins TRBV5-4 and TRBJ1-1; D unclear. CDR1 and CDR2 from the germline V gene are SGHNT and YYREEE (reference sequence). V was pared by 3 bases and J by 5 bases, with 8 bases between. The CDR3 spans 12 residues. Here the CDR3 DNA reads TGTGCCAGCAGCTATGACAAAACTGAAGCTTTCTTT. Translated: CASSYDKTEAFF.

This clonotype appeared once. The chain uses TRBV25-1 and TRBJ1-4; 7 bases match TRBD1. The CDR3 has 13 residues. CDR1 and CDR2 from the germline V gene are MGHDK and SYGVNS. V shed 6 bases and J 3 bases; nucleotides not matched to a gene: 1. CDR3 sequence reads: CASRGQSNEKLFF. CDR3 nucleotides: TGTGCCAGCAGGGGACAGTCTAATGAAAAACTGTTTTTT.

The sample holds a few counts of this clonotype. For the CDR3, the DNA is TGTGCCTGGAGTGTAGGGGGGCTCACCGGGGAGCTGTTTTTT. Translation: CAWSVGGLTGELFF. The chain employs TRBV30 and TRBJ2-2; D is possibly TRBD1 or TRBD2 (6 bases each). The CDR3 loop spans 14 amino acids. V was clipped by 0 bases and J by 4 bases, with 9 bases between them. Germline values: CDR1 GTSNPN, CDR2 SVGIG (reference sequence). The entire variable domain, with the rest obtained from reference TRBV30 and TRBJ2-2, is as follows: SQTIHQWPATLVQPVGSPLSLECTVEGTSNPNLYWYRQAAGRGLQLLFYSVGIGQISSEVPQNLSASRPQDRQFILSSKKLLLSDSGFYLCAWSVGGLTGELFFGEGSRLTVL.

This clonotype showed up just a few times. The chain couples TRBV29-1 to TRBJ2-7; D not resolved. Germline CDR1 reads SQVTM; CDR2 reads ANQGSEA. Deletions cut 3 bases from V and 1 base from J, with 10 bases between. The CDR3 has 13 residues. The CDR3 nucleotides are TGCAGCGTTGATCGTGGGGATTCCTACGAGCAGTACTTC. Protein product: CSVDRGDSYEQYF.

This clonotype showed up just a few times. The chain is built from TRBV12-3 or TRBV12-4 and TRBJ1-1, with a weak D call TRBD1 (5 bases). V gave up 3 bases and J gave up 4 bases, with 12 bases separating them. The CDR3 loop spans 14 amino acids. CDR3 sequence: CASSLRLRGTEAFF. The DNA for the CDR3 is TGTGCCAGCAGTTTGAGATTGAGGGGCACTGAAGCTTTCTTT.

Here the CDR3 reads CASSPQTGRKAGELFF. The CDR3 nucleotides are TGTGCCAGCAGCCCACAGACAGGGAGGAAGGCCGGGGAGCTGTTTTTT. The chain combines TRBV7-6 with TRBJ2-2; D may be TRBD1 (7 bases). Trimming removed 5 bases at V and 6 bases at J, with 19 bases between. There are 16 residues in the CDR3. Germline V gene data show CDR1 as SGHVS and CDR2 as FNYEAQ.

The sample holds many counts of this clonotype. This chain uses TRBV7-9 with TRBJ2-2; 8 bases match TRBD1. Trimming cost V 5 bases and J 3 bases; bases outside gene matches: 5. The CDR3 loop spans 15 amino acids. The germline gives CDR1 SEHNR, CDR2 FQNEAQ (reference sequence). The CDR3 DNA follows: TGTGCCAGCAGCAGCAGGGACAGGCACACCGGGGAGCTGTTTTTT. Translation: CASSSRDRHTGELFF.

At least ten counts were recorded for this clonotype. The chain uses TRBV6-1 and TRBJ2-7; D is possibly TRBD1 or TRBD2 (7 bases each). Germline CDR1 and CDR2: MNHNS and SASEGT. The CDR3 is made up of 14 amino acids. The germline V and J ends were trimmed by 6 bases and 7 bases, with 19 bases remaining between them. This chain's CDR3 is CASRHREGASEQYF. The DNA of the CDR3 is TGTGCCAGCAGACATAGGGAGGGGGCAAGTGAGCAGTACTTC.

This clonotype was counted ten times or more. V and J are TRBV10-2 and TRBJ2-7, with D tentatively TRBD2 (7 bases). CDR3 size: 15 residues. The V end lost 6 bases, the J end lost 1 base, and 16 bases lay between the germline ends. The germline V gene has CDR1 WSHSY and CDR2 SAAADI. The CDR3 region has the DNA TGCGCCAGCAGGGCTACGGGGGGCTTGTCCTACGAGCAGTACTTC. This sequence encodes CASRATGGLSYEQYF.

The table lists this clonotype with many counts. The chain couples TRBV5-1 to TRBJ2-5; 11 bases are a match to TRBD1. The J segment lost 0 bases and the V segment lost 4 bases, leaving 5 bases of the junction unmatched. CDR1 SGHRS and CDR2 YFSETQ come from the germline V gene. The CDR3 is 16 residues long. The CDR3 sequence is CASSPGTGGYQETQYF. The CDR3 DNA reads TGCGCCAGCAGCCCCGGGACAGGGGGTTACCAAGAGACCCAGTACTTC.

The chain links TRBV4-1 to TRBJ2-2, with D unclear. There are 16 residues in the CDR3. V gave up 1 base and J gave up 0 bases, with 9 bases separating them. Germline V lookup: CDR1 MGHRA, CDR2 YSYEKL. DNA for the CDR3: TGCGCCAGCAGCCAAGTTTTAGATACGAACACCGGGGAGCTGTTTTTT. Translation: CASSQVLDTNTGELFF.

This clonotype has at least ten counts. The rearrangement joins TRBV6-1 to TRBJ1-5, with 8 nucleotides matching TRBD1. The J segment lost 2 bases and the V segment lost 5 bases, leaving 5 bases of the junction unmatched. The CDR3 sequence is 15 residues long. In germline, CDR1 is MNHNS, CDR2 SASEGT. DNA for the CDR3: TGTGCCAGCAGTAGACAGGGGTCGGGCAATCAGCCCCAGCATTTT. It specifies CASSRQGSGNQPQHF.

There are many counts of this clonotype. V gene TRBV7-2 combines with J gene TRBJ2-7; D is perhaps TRBD1 (5 bases). This CDR3 region has 14 residues. V dropped 2 bases and J dropped 2 bases, with 10 bases sitting between them. Per the germline V gene, CDR1 is SGHTA and CDR2 is FQGNSA. This CDR3 reads CASSLFAGPYEQYF. Here the CDR3 DNA reads TGTGCCAGCAGCTTATTTGCAGGGCCCTACGAGCAGTACTTC.

In this sample, this clonotype turned up a few times. A much larger clone lies one base from this, so it may be a read error. V usage is TRBV12-3 or TRBV12-4 and J usage is TRBJ1-3; D gene ambiguous. The CDR3 covers 14 residues. V dropped 3 bases and J dropped 0 bases, with 6 bases sitting between them. This CDR3 is CASSFVSSGNTIYF. The DNA of the CDR3 is TGTGCCAGCAGTTTTGTGAGCTCTGGAAACACCATATATTTT.

This clonotype was observed at least ten times. V gene TRBV20-1 combines with J gene TRBJ2-3; 7 nucleotides match TRBD1. The CDR3 consists of 15 residues. The V gene end was trimmed by 3 bases and the J gene end by 1 base; junction bases not matched to a gene: 7. The germline gives CDR1 DFQATT, CDR2 SNEGSKA (reference sequence). CDR3 protein: CSARPTGVGTDTQYF. Written as DNA, the CDR3 is TGCAGTGCTAGGCCTACAGGGGTGGGCACAGATACGCAGTATTTT.

This clonotype was picked up many times. The chain is built from TRBV11-3 and TRBJ1-6; a weak D match, TRBD1 (5 bases). Germline V CDR1 and CDR2: SGHNT, YENEEA. The ends were cut back, 5 bases at V and 10 bases at J, with 9 bases in the middle. The CDR3 loop spans 12 amino acids. The CDR3 loop reads CASSQQDSPLHF. The DNA of the CDR3 is TGTGCCAGCAGCCAACAGGACTCACCCCTCCACTTT.

About this clonotype itself: This may arise from a read error, as a much more abundant clone is one base away. The chain joins TRBV4-1 to TRBJ2-7, with D possibly matching TRBD1 (6 bases). V was shortened by 5 bases and J by 3 bases, with 14 bases between the two germline ends. The germline gives CDR1 MGHRA, CDR2 YSYEKL. This CDR3 has 14 amino acids. The CDR3 coding sequence is TGCGCCAGCAGCGCCCGGGACACAGACTACGAGCAGTACTTC. Its protein product is CASSARDTDYEQYF.

At least ten counts were recorded for this clonotype. V usage is TRBV7-2 and J usage is TRBJ2-2; 10 bases line up with TRBD2. The V gene's germline CDR1 is SGHTA and CDR2 FQGNSA. The CDR3 sequence is 16 residues long. V trimming: 5 bases; J trimming: 6 bases; junction bases outside the gene matches: 9. This CDR3 reads CASSKNSGGAPGELFF. DNA of the CDR3: TGTGCCAGCAGCAAAAACAGCGGGGGGGCCCCCGGGGAGCTGTTTTTT.

The chain has TRBV9 and TRBJ2-3; D tentatively fits TRBD1 or TRBD2 (5 bases each). Looked up from germline, CDR1 is SGDLS and CDR2 is YYNGEE. With 4 bases removed from V and 0 bases from J, the gap between germline ends came to 9 bases. The CDR3 spans 14 residues. This CDR3 reads CASSPGSSTDTQYF. In DNA, the CDR3 is TGTGCCAGCAGCCCAGGGAGTAGCACAGATACGCAGTATTTT.

This clonotype showed up many times. The chain joins TRBV28 to TRBJ1-6, with TRBD1 matching over 7 bases. CDR1 and CDR2 from the germline V gene are MDHEN and SYDVKM. The length of the CDR3 is 13 residues. V was pared by 5 bases and J by 10 bases, with 5 bases of the junction left unmatched. The CDR3 DNA follows: TGTGCCAGCAGTCCGACAGGGAGGTCACCCCTCCACTTT. Its translation is CASSPTGRSPLHF.

Points on this clonotype: A read error may produce the germline difference seen at one junction end. V is TRBV5-6 and J is TRBJ2-5; D is ambiguous. This CDR3 comprises 13 residues. Germline V gives CDR1 SGHDT, CDR2 YYEEEE. The CDR3 reads CASSFYRQETHYF. Here the CDR3 DNA reads TGTGCCAGCAGCTTTTACAGACAAGAGACCCATTACTTC.

The chain has TRBV6-9 and TRBJ2-5, with D maybe TRBD1 (6 bases). Per the germline V gene, CDR1 is MNHGY and CDR2 is SVAAGI. V was shortened by 3 bases and J by 6 bases, with 17 bases between the two germline ends. CDR3 size: 15 residues. The CDR3 DNA sequence: TGTGCCAGCAGTTACTTCGGGCAGGGGCCACAGACCCAGTACTTC. Amino acid sequence: CASSYFGQGPQTQYF.

The sample holds many counts of this clonotype. This rearrangement joins TRBV12-3 or TRBV12-4 to TRBJ1-3, with D possibly being TRBD1 (6 bases). The CDR3 contains 14 residues. V gave up 3 bases and J gave up 8 bases, with 14 bases separating them. The CDR3 nucleotides are TGTGCCAGCAGTTTTTCGGGGGGCTTGGACACCATATATTTT. Translation gives CASSFSGGLDTIYF.

This clonotype was counted ten times or more. This chain uses TRBV2 with TRBJ1-2; the match to TRBD1 covers 9 bases. The junction had 24 bases not matched to a gene; V was cut back by 11 bases and J by 2 bases. Germline lookup yields CDR1 SNHLY and CDR2 FYNNEI. This CDR3 has 19 residues. The CDR3 bases are TGTGCCGGTAGGGGTGGGGACAGGGTTGGCACCACGCCCAACTATGGCTACACCTTC. This gives the protein CAGRGGDRVGTTPNYGYTF. The full variable domain, completed using reference TRBV2 and TRBJ1-2, is EPEVTQTPSHQVTQMGQEVILRCVPISNHLYFYWYRQILGQKVEFLVSFYNNEISEKSEIFDDQFSVERPDGSNFTLKIRSTKLEDSAMYFCAGRGGDRVGTTPNYGYTFGSGTRLTVV.